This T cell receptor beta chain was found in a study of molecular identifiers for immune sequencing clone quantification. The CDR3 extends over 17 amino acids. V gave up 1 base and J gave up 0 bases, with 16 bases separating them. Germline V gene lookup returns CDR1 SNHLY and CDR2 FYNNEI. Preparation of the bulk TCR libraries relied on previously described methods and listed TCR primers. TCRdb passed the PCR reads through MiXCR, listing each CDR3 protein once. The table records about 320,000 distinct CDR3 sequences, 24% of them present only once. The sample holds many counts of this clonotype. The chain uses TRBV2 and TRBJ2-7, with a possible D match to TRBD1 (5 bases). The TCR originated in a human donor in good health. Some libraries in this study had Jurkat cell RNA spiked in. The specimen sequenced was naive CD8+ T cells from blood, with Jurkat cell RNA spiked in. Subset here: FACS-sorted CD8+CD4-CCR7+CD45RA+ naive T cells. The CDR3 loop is CASSEVDSAGFSYEQYF. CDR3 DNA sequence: TGTGCCAGCAGTGAAGTAGATTCGGCAGGGTTCTCCTACGAGCAGTACTTC.